This TCR beta chain is from a study of shared clonotypes between healthy human individuals. Background on the study: Every donor yielded three CD4 naive, three CD4 memory, two CD8 naive and one CD8 memory plate. Study-wide results and caveats: Generally, naive subsets came out with larger estimated richness than memory subsets.

This clone was seen only once. Its target is not known. Original data processing: Filtering differed, since immunoSEQ gave only junction sequences and no quality scores. The repertoire was sequenced with immunoSEQ multiplex PCR; TCRdb's copy has only in-frame clones and lacks some. V and J calls and clone size are given by that table; D and trimming were obtained from the DNA. The sample has about 1.5 million clones, 98% seen once. This CDR3 is 14 amino acids long. V lost 2 bases to trimming and J lost 7 bases; unmatched junction nucleotides: 5. Germline-derived CDR1 and CDR2 are SGHNT and YYREEE (reference sequence). Naive CD4+ cells were CD45RA-selected; the remaining cells were memory.

This TCR derives from a man aged 30 to 45 in good health. The gene calls are TRBV5-4 and TRBJ2-7; 11 bases fit TRBD1. Input material: naive CD4+ T cells sorted from blood. Subset described: CD45RA+ positively selected. CDR3 in DNA: TGTGCCAGCAGCTTTGGGACAGGGGGACGGGAGCAGTACTTC. Translated, it gives CASSFGTGGREQYF.